The 25 T cell receptor beta chains in this list originate from one sample, sequenced in a study of shared clonotypes between healthy human individuals. Produced via immunoSEQ multiplex PCR; TCRdb's table is partial and in-frame only. This sample yields around 2.1 million clones, of which about 93% are seen a single time; under 2% belongs to the top ten. Terminally differentiated effector memory CD45RA+ cells were excluded by CCR7 positive selection of CD45RO-negative cells. The sequenced material came from naive CD8+ T cells from PBMCs. The receptor set was obtained from a man aged 18 to 30 in good health. Some clones in this sample may be carry-over from other donors' samples.

This clone was seen only once. The J gene is TRBJ1-5, the V gene TRBV28, with D uncertain. This CDR3 has 12 residues. The V and J ends lost 2 bases and 7 bases respectively, with 6 bases between them. CDR1 is MDHEN and CDR2 is SYDVKM in the germline V gene. The CDR3 DNA follows: TGTGCCAGCAGTTTAGGCACACAGCCCCAGCATTTT. This encodes CASSLGTQPQHF.

The chain couples TRBV5-6 to TRBJ2-1; 8 nucleotides match TRBD2. The CDR3 covers 15 residues. J gave up 8 bases and V 1 base, and 8 bases lay outside the gene matches. Looked up from germline, CDR1 is SGHDT and CDR2 is YYEEEE. CDR3 sequence reads: CASSLPRLARDEQFF. DNA for the CDR3: TGTGCCAGCAGCTTGCCGAGACTAGCGAGGGATGAGCAGTTCTTC.

Only one count was recorded for this clone. The sample holds other DNA sequences that translate to the same CDR3. The rearrangement links TRBV9 to TRBJ2-7, with unresolved D. This CDR3 contains 12 residues. The V gene lost 0 bases and the J gene lost 6 bases, with 7 bases spanning the gap. CDR1 is SGDLS and CDR2 is YYNGEE in the germline V gene. The CDR3 loop reads CASSVGSSEQYF. The CDR3 coding sequence is TGTGCCAGCAGCGTAGGTAGCTCCGAGCAGTACTTC.

V usage is TRBV5-1 and J usage is TRBJ2-1; D is ambiguous. The germline gives CDR1 SGHRS, CDR2 YFSETQ. The V end was cut by 2 bases, the J end by 0 bases, with 12 bases between. CDR3 size: 16 residues. DNA of the CDR3: TGCGCCAGCAGCTTTGCCTACCCGAGCTCCTACAATGAGCAGTTCTTC. Amino acids: CASSFAYPSSYNEQFF.

The rearrangement links TRBV10-3 to TRBJ2-7; tentative D call: TRBD2 (5 bases). Per germline, CDR1 ENHRY and CDR2 SYGVKD. The length of the CDR3 is 13 residues. Trimming shortened V by 10 bases and J by 0 bases, and 13 bases separated the two germline ends. CDR3 nucleotide sequence: TGTGCCACCCGGGCGGGCCTCTCCTACGAGCAGTACTTC. This encodes CATRAGLSYEQYF.

The V gene is TRBV5-1, the J gene TRBJ2-3; TRBD2 might be the D (6 bases). V gave up 1 base and J gave up 5 bases, with 23 bases separating them. Germline-derived CDR1 and CDR2 are SGHRS and YFSETQ. This CDR3 has 18 residues. In nucleotides, the CDR3 is TGCGCCAGCAGCTTGCTAAGGCCGGTTGGGGAGGCGAAAGATACGCAGTATTTT. It yields the protein CASSLLRPVGEAKDTQYF.

The rearrangement links TRBV30 to TRBJ2-3; a weak D match, TRBD2 (6 bases). The CDR3 totals 15 residues. Germline assignment: CDR1 GTSNPN and CDR2 SVGIG (reference sequence). CDR3 sequence reads: CARSVGGGMTDTQYF. The CDR3 DNA is TGTGCTCGGAGTGTGGGAGGCGGCATGACAGATACGCAGTATTTT.

The chain carries TRBV15 and TRBJ1-5; 8 bases match TRBD1. Germline CDR1 LNHNV, CDR2 YYDKDF (reference sequence). The CDR3 has 15 residues. Trimming took 0 bases from V and 9 from J; bases not matched to a gene: 7. The DNA for the CDR3 is TGTGCCACCAGCAGAGATAGGACAGGGAGTAGGCCCCAGCATTTT. Amino acids: CATSRDRTGSRPQHF.

In this sample, this clone turned up once. The chain employs TRBV9 and TRBJ2-1; D is unresolved. With 0 bases removed from V and 3 bases from J, the gap between germline ends came to 10 bases. Germline V lookup: CDR1 SGDLS, CDR2 YYNGEE. The CDR3 covers 15 residues. The chain's CDR3 is CASSVEVARYNEQFF. The CDR3, as DNA: TGTGCCAGCAGCGTAGAGGTAGCCCGCTACAATGAGCAGTTCTTC.

The chain joins TRBV5-4 to TRBJ2-3; 12 bases line up with TRBD2. This CDR3 comprises 16 residues. The junction had 6 bases not matched to a gene; V was cut back by 0 bases and J by 7 bases. The germline CDR1 and CDR2 sequences are SGHNT and YYREEE (reference sequence). This CDR3 reads CASSLGLAGGTYTQYF. Written as DNA, the CDR3 is TGTGCCAGCAGCTTGGGGCTAGCGGGAGGGACATATACGCAGTATTTT.

This chain uses TRBV9 with TRBJ2-3; 11 bases agree with TRBD2. Germline V lookup: CDR1 SGDLS, CDR2 YYNGEE. V lost 4 bases, J lost 1 base, and 5 bases stayed unmatched. The CDR3 has 16 amino acids. In DNA form, the CDR3 reads TGTGCCAGCAGCTCCCGACTAGCGGGACGCACAGATACGCAGTATTTT. Protein: CASSSRLAGRTDTQYF.

In regard to this clone: This same CDR3 is encoded by further DNA sequences in the sample. CDR3 sequence (DNA): TGTGCCTGGAGTGTTAGTAGCAATCAGCCCCAGCATTTT. Its translation: CAWSVSSNQPQHF. The rearrangement joins TRBV30 to TRBJ1-5; D not resolved. Per the germline V gene, CDR1 is GTSNPN and CDR2 is SVGIG (reference sequence). The length of the CDR3 is 13 residues. V shed 0 bases and J shed 0 bases, with 3 bases lying between them.

J is TRBJ2-7 and V is TRBV15; D unclear. Trimming pared 0 bases from V and 4 bases from J, leaving 16 bases between. The CDR3 covers 16 residues. Germline V gene sequence: CDR1 LNHNV, CDR2 YYDKDF (reference sequence). The CDR3 sequence: CATSRDVGLELYEQYF. The DNA for the CDR3 is TGTGCCACCAGCAGAGACGTCGGCCTGGAGCTATACGAGCAGTACTTC.

The chain carries TRBV4-3 and TRBJ1-5, with D hard to call. Germline lookup yields CDR1 LGHNA and CDR2 YSLEER. The CDR3 has 17 residues. V lost 0 bases and J lost 7, with 19 bases in between. CDR3 DNA: TGCGCCAGCAGCCAAGACTTAGGAGGAGGAGTAGGACAGCCCCAGCATTTT. Amino acid sequence: CASSQDLGGGVGQPQHF.

CDR3 nucleotide sequence: TGTGCTAGTGGTTTGCCAGACTACAATGAGCAGTTCTTC. It codes for CASGLPDYNEQFF. This sequence joins TRBV12-5 and TRBJ2-1; D gene ambiguous. Germline V gene lookup returns CDR1 LGHNT and CDR2 FRNRAP. Trimming took 2 bases from V and 3 from J, leaving 5 bases between them. This CDR3 contains 13 residues.

The chain is built from TRBV5-1 and TRBJ2-1; no firm D call. Germline CDR1 reads SGHRS; CDR2 reads YFSETQ. V was trimmed by 4 bases and J by 6 bases, leaving 5 bases between them. This CDR3 region has 11 residues. CDR3: CASSPGNEQFF. The DNA for the CDR3 is TGCGCCAGCAGCCCGGGCAATGAGCAGTTCTTC. Together with reference TRBV5-1 and TRBJ2-1, the CDR3 gives the full variable domain: KAGVTQTPRYLIKTRGQQVTLSCSPISGHRSVSWYQQTPGQGLQFLFEYFSETQRNKGNFPGRFSGRQFSNSRSEMNVSTLELGDSALYLCASSPGNEQFFGPGTRLTVL.

V usage is TRBV29-1 and J usage is TRBJ2-7, with 11 bases identical to TRBD2. The V gene end was trimmed by 4 bases and the J gene end by 0 bases; junction bases not matched to a gene: 5. The CDR3 runs to 15 residues. CDR1 and CDR2 from the germline V gene are SQVTM and ANQGSEA. The CDR3 loop is CSVGTSGSISYEQYF. CDR3 DNA: TGCAGCGTTGGGACTAGCGGGTCCATCTCCTACGAGCAGTACTTC.

The J gene is TRBJ2-1, the V gene TRBV7-3, with unresolved D. The CDR3 consists of 13 residues. V shed 2 bases and J shed 10 bases, with 12 bases lying between them. Germline values: CDR1 SGHTA, CDR2 FQGTGA. CDR3 DNA sequence: TGTGCCAGCAGCTTAGTAGAAGGCAGGGAGCAGTTCTTC. Residues: CASSLVEGREQFF.

The chain combines TRBV9 with TRBJ2-1, with D maybe TRBD2 (5 bases). The V and J ends lost 4 bases and 6 bases respectively, with 17 bases between them. The CDR3 is made up of 15 amino acids. CDR1 and CDR2 (germline): SGDLS, YYNGEE. CDR3 loop: CASSPSGEGGNEQFF. As DNA, the CDR3 is TGTGCCAGCAGCCCTTCCGGGGAAGGCGGCAATGAGCAGTTCTTC.

The table lists this clone with a count of one. The rearrangement links TRBV7-8 to TRBJ2-7; D is possibly TRBD2 (6 bases). The CDR3 has 15 residues. Germline CDR1 reads SGHVS; CDR2 reads FQNEAQ. Trimming took 5 bases from V and 3 from J, leaving 17 bases between them. CDR3 region: CASSTRLVALYEQYF. The DNA of the CDR3 is TGTGCCAGCAGCACGCGACTAGTAGCTCTCTACGAGCAGTACTTC.

V usage is TRBV9 and J usage is TRBJ2-1; 12 bases map to TRBD2. The germline gives CDR1 SGDLS, CDR2 YYNGEE. J lost 9 bases, V lost 0 bases, and 4 bases had no gene match. The CDR3 sequence is 15 residues long. The chain's CDR3 is CASSVELAGGIEQFF. CDR3 in DNA: TGTGCCAGCAGCGTAGAACTAGCGGGAGGTATTGAGCAGTTCTTC.

This clone appeared a single time. The rearrangement joins TRBV5-1 to TRBJ2-3; no clear D gene. Trimming took off 4 bases at V and 3 bases at J, with 21 bases between the two ends. The CDR3 has 17 residues. Germline CDR1 is SGHRS and CDR2 is YFSETQ. The CDR3 nucleotides read TGCGCCAGCAGCCCTAGACGTCAGGAGATCTGGACAGATACGCAGTATTTT. Translated: CASSPRRQEIWTDTQYF.

This chain links TRBV5-1 with TRBJ2-5, with 9 bases matching TRBD2. CDR1 is SGHRS and CDR2 is YFSETQ in the germline V gene. This CDR3 has 15 residues. Trimming at V came to 1 base and at J to 4 bases, leaving 5 bases not matched to a gene. The CDR3 DNA reads as TGCGCCAGCAGCTTGCTAGCGGGATATCGAGAGACCCAGTACTTC. This sequence encodes CASSLLAGYRETQYF.

The J gene is TRBJ2-1, the V gene TRBV5-1; D is ambiguous. From germline, CDR1 is SGHRS and CDR2 YFSETQ. V was clipped by 7 bases and J by 4 bases, with 6 bases between them. The CDR3 runs to 11 residues. The DNA of the CDR3 is TGCGCCAGCCACGGGTACAATGAGCAGTTCTTC. Its translation: CASHGYNEQFF.

The J gene is TRBJ2-7, the V gene TRBV28, with D unclear. The germline V and J ends were trimmed by 6 bases and 3 bases, with 15 bases remaining between them. CDR1 and CDR2 (germline): MDHEN, SYDVKM. CDR3 length: 14 residues. The CDR3 region is CASSRSPPGYEQYF. Here the CDR3 DNA reads TGTGCCAGCAGCAGATCCCCCCCGGGCTACGAGCAGTACTTC.